The subject of this entry is one TCR beta chain. Its specificity is not known. V lost 4 bases to trimming and J lost 13 bases, with 7 bases between them. Per the germline V gene, CDR1 is GTSNPN and CDR2 is SVGIG (reference sequence). This CDR3 comprises 8 residues. The data originate from a study of T cell responses to AZD1222 COVID-19 vaccine. Study-wide points: Females made up more of the donors, who were largely white British, and clonal diversity may have come out too low. The repertoires were collected only after the peak T cell response. Spike-wide vaccine-associated CD4 TCRs dominated at 160-218 and 743-854. Within unmutated variant regions lay the reported targets of nearly half of spike-specific TCRs.

Clones were sequenced by immunoSEQ multiplex PCR, and TCRdb holds only the in-frame ones, with some missing. The sample lists some 98,000 clones; roughly 88% were seen once. Sequencing was performed on peripheral blood, taken on day 0 of AZD1222 vaccination. The chain joins TRBV30 to TRBJ1-2; D unclear. The source is an adult in good health. CDR3 sequence reads: CAWNQATF. The CDR3 DNA follows: TGTGCCTGGAACCAGGCCACCTTC. Supplemented by reference TRBV30 and TRBJ1-2, the full variable domain reads SQTIHQWPATLVQPVGSPLSLECTVEGTSNPNLYWYRQAAGRGLQLLFYSVGIGQISSEVPQNLSASRPQDRQFILSSKKLLLSDSGFYLCAWNQATFGSGTRLTVV.